These 9 T cell receptor beta chains originate from one sample sequenced in a study of blood T cells in healthy people across ages. For the second PCR, which ran for roughly 6 to 12 cycles, a sample-barcoded 5' primer and a J-beta primer mix were used. MiXCR was run by TCRdb on the 5' RACE reads, yielding one entry per CDR3 protein. This table holds hundreds of thousands of distinct CDR3 sequences, approximately 52% found once. The sample consisted of blood. The receptors stem from a woman of 80 years or more in good health.

The chain is built from TRBV5-1 and TRBJ1-1; D not certain. Germline lookup yields CDR1 SGHRS and CDR2 YFSETQ. The CDR3 sequence is 14 residues long. Trimming took off 0 bases at V and 5 bases at J, with 11 bases between the two ends. CDR3 loop: CASSLAPVPTEAFF. For the CDR3, the DNA is TGCGCCAGCAGCTTGGCGCCTGTTCCGACTGAAGCTTTCTTT.

V and J are TRBV2 and TRBJ2-1; no reliable D call. The CDR3 has 13 amino acids. Germline V gene sequence: CDR1 SNHLY, CDR2 FYNNEI. Trimming pared 2 bases from V and 6 bases from J, leaving 8 bases between. The CDR3 reads CASSEPFLNEQFF. CDR3 bases: TGTGCCAGCAGTGAACCATTTCTCAATGAGCAGTTCTTC.

In the case of this clonotype: A read error is possible here, since a much larger clone lies one base away. The rearrangement uses TRBV29-1 and TRBJ2-3; D possibly corresponds to TRBD2 (5 bases). Germline-derived CDR1 and CDR2 are SQVTM and ANQGSEA. The CDR3 runs 15 residues. Here the CDR3 reads CSVAAGPGGTDAQYF. The CDR3 DNA reads TGCAGCGTAGCCGCGGGCCCCGGAGGCACAGATGCGCAGTATTTT.

This clonotype appeared a few times. The chain joins TRBV21-1 to TRBJ2-4; the DNA was not used to check the table's D call, TRBD2. TRBV21-1 is described as a pseudogene. CDR3 length: 13 amino acids. CDR3 protein: CASDAGPKNIQYF. CDR3 in DNA: TGTGCCAGCGATGCGGGCCCCAAAAACATTCAGTACTTC.

In this sample, this clonotype turned up many times. This chain uses TRBV27 with TRBJ1-2, with 9 positions matching TRBD1. CDR1 is MNHEY and CDR2 is SMNVEV in the germline V gene (reference sequence). The CDR3 extends over 13 amino acids. Trimming cost V 5 bases and J 5 bases; bases outside gene matches: 3. The CDR3 loop is CASSPDRGYGYTF. The DNA of the CDR3 is TGTGCCAGCAGTCCCGACAGGGGGTATGGCTACACCTTC.

The CDR3 loop reads CASSLAGVGNEQFF. The CDR3 DNA is TGCGCCAGCAGCTTGGCCGGGGTGGGAAATGAGCAGTTCTTC. V usage is TRBV5-1 and J usage is TRBJ2-1; TRBD2 is a possible D gene (5 bases). The V end was cut by 0 bases, the J end by 7 bases, with 11 bases between. The CDR3 is 14 residues long. The germline V gene has CDR1 SGHRS and CDR2 YFSETQ.

This sequence joins TRBV7-2 and TRBJ1-2; D is possibly TRBD1 (5 bases). The CDR3 sequence is 16 residues long. The V end was cut by 5 bases, the J end by 6 bases, with 22 bases between. Germline V CDR1 and CDR2: SGHTA, FQGNSA. CDR3 DNA sequence: TGTGCCAGCAGCCTCGGAAGTTACAGGCCCATGGATGGCTACACCTTC. This gives the protein CASSLGSYRPMDGYTF.

The rearrangement links TRBV10-3 to TRBJ1-1; maybe TRBD1 (6 bases). V dropped 6 bases and J dropped 2 bases, with 13 bases sitting between them. CDR3 length: 14 amino acids. CDR1 and CDR2 (germline): ENHRY, SYGVKD. CDR3 amino acids: CAISVGQINTEAFF. DNA of the CDR3: TGTGCCATCAGCGTCGGACAGATAAACACTGAAGCTTTCTTT.

This clonotype has at least ten counts. The gene calls are TRBV29-1 and TRBJ2-1, with D maybe TRBD1 (6 bases). CDR1 SQVTM and CDR2 ANQGSEA come from the germline V gene. V lost 7 bases to trimming and J lost 9 bases, with 13 bases between them. The CDR3 spans 11 residues. Here the CDR3 DNA reads TGCAGCGCTCCACAGGGTTGTGAGCAGTTCTTC. Amino acid sequence: CSAPQGCEQFF.